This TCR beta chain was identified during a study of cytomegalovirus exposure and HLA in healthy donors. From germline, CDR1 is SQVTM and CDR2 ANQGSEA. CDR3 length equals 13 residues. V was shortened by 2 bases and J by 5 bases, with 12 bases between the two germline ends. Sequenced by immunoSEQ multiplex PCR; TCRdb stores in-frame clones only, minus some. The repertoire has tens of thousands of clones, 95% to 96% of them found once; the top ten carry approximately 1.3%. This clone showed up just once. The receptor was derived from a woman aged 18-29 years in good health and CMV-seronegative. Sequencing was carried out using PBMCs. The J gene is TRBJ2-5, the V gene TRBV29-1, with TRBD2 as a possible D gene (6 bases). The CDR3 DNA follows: TGCAGCGTTGAACGGGGAGGAGGGGAGACCCAGTACTTC. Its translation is CSVERGGGETQYF.